This is a list of T cell receptor beta chains from one sample in a study of blood T cell repertoires in COVID-19. Using immunoSEQ multiplex PCR, the repertoire was profiled, and TCRdb retains in-frame clones only, with some absent. The data contain over 60,000 clones, 80% to 90% of them singletons. The sequencing input was peripheral blood. The receptors were sampled from a human donor in a cohort sampled during active COVID-19. CDR3s include the opening cysteine and the closing phenylalanine or tryptophan. A D gene is named only where the DNA matches it firmly. Size is omitted from some rows. Given values are once, few, many or a class for expanded clones.

V	length	size	D	J	CDR3	DNA
TRBV11-1	14	-	-	TRBJ2-2	CASNQIGETGELFF	TGTGCCAGCAACCAAATCGGGGAAACCGGGGAGCTGTTTTTT
TRBV6-6	16	-	TRBD1	TRBJ2-7	CASSYRRQGAVYEQYF	TGTGCCAGCAGTTACCGCCGACAGGGGGCGGTCTACGAGCAGTACTTC
TRBV4-2	15	once	-	TRBJ2-2	CASSQELPNTGELFF	TGTGCCAGCAGCCAAGAACTCCCGAACACCGGGGAGCTGTTTTTT
TRBV15	16	-	TRBD2	TRBJ2-3	CATSALAAAVGDTQYF	TGTGCCACCAGCGCTCTAGCGGCCGCGGTAGGGGATACGCAGTATTTT
TRBV9	15	-	TRBD1	TRBJ2-1	CASSTGTGTYNEQFF	TGTGCCAGCAGCACCGGGACAGGGACCTACAATGAGCAGTTCTTC
TRBV18	14	-	-	TRBJ2-5	CASSPELRGETQYF	TGTGCCAGCTCACCTGAGCTGAGGGGGGAGACCCAGTACTTC
TRBV12-3/TRBV12-4	13	-	-	TRBJ2-1	CASSPGLINEQFF	TGTGCCAGCAGTCCGGGACTCATCAATGAGCAGTTCTTC
TRBV18	18	once	-	TRBJ2-1	CASSRVQQGTGSYNEQFF	TGTGCCAGCTCAAGAGTCCAACAGGGAACCGGCTCCTACAATGAGCAGTTCTTC
TRBV6-5	15	-	TRBD1	TRBJ1-1	CASRLRGQLNTEAFF	TGTGCCAGCCGTTTACGGGGACAGCTGAACACTGAAGCTTTCTTT
TRBV5-1	13	-	TRBD2	TRBJ2-3	CASSLVTSGTQYF	TGCGCCAGCAGCTTGGTGACTAGCGGGACGCAGTATTTT
TRBV11-2	12	once	-	TRBJ1-1	CASSLSNREAFF	TGTGCCAGCAGCTTATCGAACAGAGAAGCTTTCTTT
TRBV7-9	15	-	TRBD2	TRBJ2-7	CASSSLSAGVYEQYF	TGTGCCAGCAGCTCTCTGAGCGCGGGAGTCTACGAGCAGTACTTC
TRBV6-4	14	-	TRBD1	TRBJ1-4	CASRTGEVNEKLFF	TGTGCCAGCAGGACAGGGGAAGTAAATGAAAAACTGTTTTTT
TRBV29-1	12	few	-	TRBJ2-7	CSVVHPPGEQYF	TGCAGCGTTGTTCACCCCCCGGGCGAGCAGTACTTC
TRBV28	15	once	TRBD1	TRBJ1-4	CASIRGYGTGEKLFF	TGTGCCAGCATCAGAGGTTATGGGACAGGGGAAAAACTGTTTTTT
TRBV3-1/TRBV3-2	14	-	-	TRBJ1-6	CASSQDVRGSPLHF	TGTGCCAGCAGCCAAGATGTTCGAGGTTCACCCCTCCACTTT
TRBV4-3	15	-	-	TRBJ2-3	CASSRLSGVGDTQYF	TGCGCCAGCAGCCGGCTGTCGGGAGTTGGGGATACGCAGTATTTT